The rows below give T cell receptor beta chains drawn from one sample of a study of T-cell memory formation after mild COVID-19. TCRdb analysed the 5' RACE reads with MiXCR anew, one entry per CDR3 protein. The sample has over 150,000 distinct CDR3 sequences; about an eighth are singletons. Sequencing was performed on PBMCs or a T cell subset sorted from them (not recorded which). These receptors originate from a man between 18 and 35 years old who had mild COVID-19 (a few samples of this study predate the infection). Cell type and time point are not known. CDR3s leave out the opening cysteine and the closing phenylalanine or tryptophan. Clone size appears in some rows only: once, few, many, or a class for an expanded clone.

clone_size,v_call,j_call,cdr3_aa
few,TRBV9,TRBJ2-7,ASSGRDGPYEQY
many,TRBV5-4,TRBJ2-3,ASSRGGGTGSY
few,TRBV7-4,TRBJ1-5,ASRRRGGAFNQPQH
few,TRBV6-2/TRBV6-3,TRBJ2-1,ASSLRQGGIPFFNEQF
few,TRBV6-5,TRBJ2-1,ASSSRAEQF
many,TRBV5-1,TRBJ2-1,ASRIEGENNEQF
few,TRBV2,TRBJ2-3,ASHTSATSTDTQY
NA,TRBV12-3/TRBV12-4,TRBJ1-1,ASSFLADGNTEAF
NA,TRBV7-2,TRBJ2-5,ASSLEVAGNQETQY
many,TRBV7-2,TRBJ2-2,ASSLGGQGNTGELF
few,TRBV7-2,TRBJ2-5,ASSLTGWRETQY
NA,TRBV18,TRBJ2-1,ASSPGHPYNEQF
NA,TRBV9,TRBJ1-1,ASSVVQASTEAF
NA,TRBV6-5,TRBJ2-2,ASSYSLADTGELF
few,TRBV20-1,TRBJ1-1,RGQNLMNTEAF
NA,TRBV2,TRBJ2-5,ASTSPSETQY
NA,TRBV9,TRBJ1-6,ASSDGDSPLH
NA,TRBV11-2,TRBJ1-5,ASSPRSPQPQH
few,TRBV7-8,TRBJ1-1,ASSGGLRAF
few,TRBV30,TRBJ2-3,AWTSGGHPDTQY
few,TRBV12-3/TRBV12-4,TRBJ1-2,ASSLLGGYT
NA,TRBV3-1,TRBJ2-4,ASSQDKGLGRQY
NA,TRBV4-1,TRBJ1-1,ASSQVQGTEAF
few,TRBV9,TRBJ2-3,ASSVAVDTQY
NA,TRBV4-2,TRBJ2-1,ASSQVQGGRSYNEQF
NA,TRBV29-1,TRBJ1-1,SASEQGNTEAF
few,TRBV12-3/TRBV12-4,TRBJ1-1,ASSRRGRGLLMNTEAF
NA,TRBV20-1,TRBJ2-2,SARTSGTNTGELF
few,TRBV7-9,TRBJ2-5,ASQWTSQETQY
NA,TRBV2,TRBJ1-1,ASRWGRDTEAF
few,TRBV7-9,TRBJ1-1,ASRSIRAENTEAF
few,TRBV7-2,TRBJ2-5,ASSWGGSQGSETQY
NA,TRBV20-1,TRBJ2-1,SASGGHGNEQF
few,TRBV3-1,TRBJ1-1,ASSRQGWTEAF
many,TRBV6-5,TRBJ1-4,ASSYSTSGLGEKLF
few,TRBV12-3/TRBV12-4,TRBJ1-2,ASSFRATVDGYT
NA,TRBV5-6,TRBJ1-2,ASSLGDRGRNGYT
many,TRBV7-2,TRBJ2-5,ASSRGGEETQY
NA,TRBV20-1,TRBJ2-6,SARGHSGANVLT
NA,TRBV6-5,TRBJ2-1,ASSPTGTGYNEQF
few,TRBV18,TRBJ1-1,ASSPGQANTEAF
NA,TRBV6-1,TRBJ1-5,ASSEATGGPQH
NA,TRBV5-1,TRBJ2-1,ASSLGIGEDNEQF